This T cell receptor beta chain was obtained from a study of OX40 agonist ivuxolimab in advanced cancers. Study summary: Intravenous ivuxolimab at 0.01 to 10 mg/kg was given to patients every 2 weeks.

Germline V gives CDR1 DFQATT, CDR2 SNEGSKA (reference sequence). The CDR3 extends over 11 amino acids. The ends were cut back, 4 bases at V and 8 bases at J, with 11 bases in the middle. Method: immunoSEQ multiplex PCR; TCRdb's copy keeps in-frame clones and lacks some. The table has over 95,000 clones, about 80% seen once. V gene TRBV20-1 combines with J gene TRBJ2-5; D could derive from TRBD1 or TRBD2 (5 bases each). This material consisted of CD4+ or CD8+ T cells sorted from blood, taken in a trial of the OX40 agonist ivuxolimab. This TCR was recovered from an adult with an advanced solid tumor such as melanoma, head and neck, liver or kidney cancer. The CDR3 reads CSANPGPTQYF. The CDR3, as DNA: TGCAGTGCTAACCCGGGACCAACCCAGTACTTC.